Each of the 3 T cell receptor beta chains below was sequenced from the same sample in a study of shared clonotypes between healthy human individuals (dated by TCRdb to about 2020). Library method: the immunoSEQ multiplex PCR assay. TCRdb obtained this table from immuneACCESS and retained in-frame rearrangements with V and J assigned. These tables miss some clones; where compared with another copy, unresolved V genes account for less than half of the shortfall, and the remainder is unexplained. The sample records roughly 700,000 clones, approximately 74% of which are singletons. The top ten clonotypes cover 1.7% of the sample. The source material was memory CD4+ T cells sorted from blood. The cell subset or site label of this sample denotes: CD45RA-negative fraction. The receptors stem from a woman between 25 and 40 years old in good health.

The V gene is TRBV28, the J gene TRBJ1-4, with 9 bases aligning to TRBD1. The germline V gene encodes CDR1 MDHEN and CDR2 SYDVKM. V was pared by 8 bases and J by 7 bases, with 8 bases of the junction left unmatched. CDR3 length: 14 residues. In DNA form, the CDR3 reads TGTGCCAGCTGTAGGGACAGGGTTCTTGAAAAACTGTTTTTT. It codes for CASCRDRVLEKLFF.

The table lists this clone with a few counts. Other nucleotide sequences from this sample produce the same CDR3. The chain joins TRBV18 to TRBJ2-3, with D possibly TRBD2 on 6 matching bases. Germline values: CDR1 KGHSH, CDR2 LQKENI. The V and J ends lost 3 bases and 1 base respectively, with 11 bases between them. The CDR3 has 15 residues. The CDR3 bases are TGTGCCAGCTCACCTACTTTAGCGGGCACAGATACGCAGTATTTT. Protein sequence: CASSPTLAGTDTQYF. The variable domain in full, with the rest retrieved from reference TRBV18 and TRBJ2-3, is NAGVMQNPRHLVRRRGQEARLRCSPMKGHSHVYWYRQLPEEGLKFMVYLQKENIIDESGMPKERFSAEFPKEGPSILRIQQVVRGDSAAYFCASSPTLAGTDTQYFGPGTRLTVL.

The V gene is TRBV19, the J gene TRBJ2-7, with D possibly matching TRBD2 (6 bases). Germline V gene sequence: CDR1 LNHDA, CDR2 SQIVND (reference sequence). V was shortened by 10 bases and J by 0 bases, with 16 bases between the two germline ends. The CDR3 spans 14 residues. CDR3 residues: CATRSGGSSYEQYF. In DNA, the CDR3 is TGTGCCACCCGATCTGGGGGGAGCTCCTACGAGCAGTACTTC.